These 22 T cell receptor beta chains were sequenced from one sample in a study of Ad26.COV2.S vaccination and SARS-CoV-2 variants (dated by TCRdb to the early 2020s). The meaning of the sample's treatment or condition label: roughly 20 received Ad26.COV2.S at low or high dose, single or two shots; about 5 received placebo; per-sample allocation not given. Repertoires of vaccine and placebo recipients were sequenced from samples taken on day 63 after the first injection. Libraries were constructed by the immunoSEQ multiplex PCR assay. Not all clones reach the TCRdb copy of this immuneACCESS table, which keeps in-frame sequences only. Checked studies attribute under half of the gap to unresolved V genes and leave the rest unexplained. Within this sample are 320,000 or so clones, with roughly 90% of them counted one time only. 5.5% of the sample is taken by the ten largest. The specimen comprised peripheral blood, sampled in a trial of Ad26.COV2.S vaccine versus placebo. These receptors all come from a person between 18 and 60 years old who received the Ad26.COV2.S COVID-19 vaccine or a placebo.

The chain has TRBV2 and TRBJ1-5, with D unclear. CDR1 is SNHLY and CDR2 is FYNNEI in the germline V gene. Trimming shortened V by 2 bases and J by 5 bases, and 10 bases separated the two germline ends. This CDR3 comprises 14 residues. The CDR3 DNA sequence: TGTGCCAGCAGTGAATTTTTAGGATATCAGCCCCAGCATTTT. Translation: CASSEFLGYQPQHF.

The chain combines TRBV7-2 with TRBJ2-4; 7 positions match TRBD1. Germline CDR1 reads SGHTA; CDR2 reads FQGNSA. Trimming removed 2 bases from V and 4 bases from J; junction bases left unmatched: 8. CDR3 length equals 16 residues. The CDR3 region is CASSLQTGSGKNIQYF. The CDR3 DNA sequence: TGTGCCAGCAGCTTACAGACAGGGAGTGGGAAAAACATTCAGTACTTC.

This chain links TRBV21-1 with TRBJ2-5. TRBV21-1 corresponds to a pseudogene. This CDR3 region has 15 residues. The CDR3 loop reads CARKPRIHTQETQYF. The CDR3 region has the DNA TGTGCCAGAAAGCCTCGCATACACACGCAAGAGACCCAGTACTTC.

The rearrangement links TRBV19 to TRBJ1-5; D gene ambiguous. V lost 6 bases and J lost 3, with 12 bases in between. The CDR3 is 14 amino acids. Germline CDR1 reads LNHDA; CDR2 reads SQIVND (reference sequence). CDR3 loop: CASRSWGHNQPQHF. Here the CDR3 DNA reads TGTGCCAGTAGGAGCTGGGGTCACAATCAGCCCCAGCATTTT.

This chain joins TRBV4-1 and TRBJ2-1, with D hard to call. Germline-derived CDR1 and CDR2 are MGHRA and YSYEKL. CDR3 size: 14 residues. Trimming shortened V by 1 base and J by 7 bases, and 11 bases separated the two germline ends. The CDR3 region is CASSQGIFSNEQFF. The CDR3 DNA is TGCGCCAGCAGCCAAGGTATCTTCTCGAATGAGCAGTTCTTC.

The chain employs TRBV6-1 and TRBJ2-7; the D gene is possibly TRBD1 (6 bases). The CDR3 sequence is 13 residues long. Trimming removed 2 bases from V and 6 bases from J, with 11 bases in between. CDR1 is MNHNS and CDR2 is SASEGT in the germline V gene. In nucleotides, the CDR3 is TGTGCCAGCAGTGAACAAGGGGGTGGCGAGCAGTACTTC. This encodes CASSEQGGGEQYF.

The chain couples TRBV19 to TRBJ1-1; possible D gene TRBD1, 6 bases. Trimming pared 8 bases from V and 4 bases from J, leaving 23 bases between. The CDR3 is 16 residues long. Germline V lookup: CDR1 LNHDA, CDR2 SQIVND (reference sequence). Here the CDR3 reads CASGPLPGQGGTEAFF. As DNA, the CDR3 is TGTGCCAGTGGTCCCCTACCGGGACAAGGGGGCACTGAAGCTTTCTTT.

This clone has a single count. CDR3 DNA: TGTGCCATCAGTTCCCGGGGGCGGGGAAACACCATATATTTT. This translates into CAISSRGRGNTIYF. The rearrangement links TRBV10-3 to TRBJ1-3; D might be TRBD1 (6 bases). CDR1 and CDR2 (germline): ENHRY, SYGVKD. V dropped 5 bases and J dropped 4 bases, with 12 bases sitting between them. The CDR3 is 14 amino acids.

The chain combines TRBV6-5 with TRBJ2-7; D unresolved. This CDR3 contains 13 residues. V gave up 7 bases and J gave up 2 bases, with 12 bases separating them. From germline, CDR1 is MNHEY and CDR2 SVGAGI. The CDR3 DNA reads as TGTGCCAGCATAAGGTCACAGCCCTACGAGCAGTACTTC. Residues: CASIRSQPYEQYF.

The chain combines TRBV12-3 or TRBV12-4 with TRBJ1-3; D remains unclear. This CDR3 is 12 amino acids long. Between the trimmed V and J ends, which lost 8 bases and 4 bases, there was a span of 9 bases. In DNA, the CDR3 is TGTGCCAGCGTCTTAGGGGGAAACACCATATATTTT. As protein: CASVLGGNTIYF.

This clone was recorded once. This CDR3 reads CASSYDAGAYGYTF. The CDR3 bases are TGTGCCAGCAGTTACGACGCGGGGGCATATGGCTACACCTTC. The V gene is TRBV6-6, the J gene TRBJ1-2, with D possibly being TRBD1 (6 bases). This CDR3 spans 14 amino acids. Trimming pared 2 bases from V and 5 bases from J, leaving 12 bases between. Germline CDR1 MNHNY, CDR2 SVGAGI (reference sequence).

The V call is TRBV21-1, the J call TRBJ1-1; the D call in the table, TRBD1, was not verified against the DNA. TRBV21-1 is a pseudogene locus. CDR3 length: 13 amino acids. In nucleotides, the CDR3 is TGTGCCTCACGGACAGGGGATTTCTCTGAAGCTTTCTTT. Its protein product is CASRTGDFSEAFF.

The rearrangement uses TRBV5-1 and TRBJ2-3; D not resolved. CDR1 and CDR2 from the germline V gene are SGHRS and YFSETQ. V lost 2 bases and J lost 2, with 3 bases in between. The CDR3 is 12 amino acids. CDR3 nucleotide sequence: TGCGCCAGCAGCTTCCCCACAGATACGCAGTATTTT. It translates to CASSFPTDTQYF.

The chain recombines TRBV7-2 with TRBJ2-2, with D tentatively TRBD2 (5 bases). V was cut by 2 bases and J by 7 bases, with 14 bases left in between. The germline gives CDR1 SGHTA, CDR2 FQGNSA. The CDR3 loop spans 15 amino acids. DNA for the CDR3: TGTGCCAGCAGCTTAATAGCAGGACGGGGCGGGGAGCTGTTTTTT. Protein sequence: CASSLIAGRGGELFF.

Written as DNA, the CDR3 is TGCAGTGCTAGTCGGCAGGGAGCTGAAGCTTTCTTT. Translated: CSASRQGAEAFF. This chain joins TRBV20-1 and TRBJ1-1; tentatively, D is TRBD1 (5 bases). Germline CDR1 is DFQATT and CDR2 is SNEGSKA (reference sequence). The CDR3 has 12 amino acids. With 3 bases removed from V and 6 bases from J, the gap between germline ends came to 11 bases.

The rearrangement uses TRBV3-1 (or the pseudogene TRBV3-2) and TRBJ2-1; 7 bases fit TRBD2. The germline gives CDR1 LGHDT, CDR2 YNNKEL (reference sequence). The CDR3 extends over 17 amino acids. After removal of 4 bases from V and 5 bases from J, the junction contained 14 bases not matched to a gene. The CDR3 DNA is TGTGCCAGCAGCCTCCTCTTGTCTCAGCGGGGAGACAATGAGCAGTTCTTC. Amino acid sequence: CASSLLLSQRGDNEQFF.

This chain connects TRBV24-1 to TRBJ1-2; D may be TRBD1 (5 bases). The CDR3 length is 14 residues. Germline V CDR1 and CDR2: KGHDR, SFDVKD. Deletions cut 2 bases from V and 8 bases from J, with 14 bases between. The CDR3 region has the DNA TGTGCCACCAGTGATTCCACAGGAGTGGGGGGCTACACCTTC. This codes for CATSDSTGVGGYTF.

The chain combines TRBV4-1 with TRBJ2-3; D gene unclear. Germline values: CDR1 MGHRA, CDR2 YSYEKL. V was trimmed by 2 bases and J by 2 bases, leaving 8 bases between them. CDR3 size: 14 residues. The DNA of the CDR3 is TGCGCCAGCAGCCAACTTCCAAACACAGATACGCAGTATTTT. It codes for CASSQLPNTDTQYF.

This clone was seen just once. The rearrangement uses TRBV30 and TRBJ2-4; 8 positions agree with TRBD1. CDR1 and CDR2 (germline): GTSNPN, SVGIG (reference sequence). The CDR3 runs 14 residues. The trim removed 2 bases at V and 7 bases at J, leaving 7 bases unmatched. CDR3 loop: CAWSRGQGVNIQYF. CDR3 sequence (DNA): TGTGCCTGGAGTAGAGGACAGGGAGTGAACATTCAGTACTTC.

The V and J genes are TRBV9 and TRBJ1-4, with a possible D match to TRBD1 (5 bases). This CDR3 is built from 14 residues. Per the germline V gene, CDR1 is SGDLS and CDR2 is YYNGEE. Trimming took 0 bases from V and 12 from J, leaving 15 bases between them. The CDR3 coding sequence is TGTGCCAGCAGCGTAGCGGGGCATTCGGCGGAACTGTTTTTT. Protein product: CASSVAGHSAELFF.

The CDR3 region is CSVDSYNYGYTF. The CDR3 DNA sequence: TGCAGCGTCGACAGCTATAACTATGGCTACACCTTC. The chain uses TRBV29-1 and TRBJ1-2; the D gene is possibly TRBD1 (5 bases). The CDR3 contains 12 residues. Per germline, CDR1 SQVTM and CDR2 ANQGSEA. Deletions cut 6 bases from V and 1 base from J, with 9 bases between.

The chain links TRBV10-3 to TRBJ1-1; D remains unclear. V lost 6 bases, J lost 1 base, and 12 bases lay in between. Germline V gene data show CDR1 as ENHRY and CDR2 as SYGVKD. The CDR3 runs to 14 residues. CDR3 residues: CAIRDSYRNTEAFF. As DNA, the CDR3 is TGTGCCATCAGGGATTCTTACAGGAACACTGAAGCTTTCTTT.